This TCR beta chain originates from a study of low-dose radiotherapy and immunotherapy resistance in tumors. Study background: Cohort 1 was treated with 0.5 Gy per fraction at 2-week intervals, amounting to 6.5 Gy overall. One day before radiation and immunotherapy, intravenous cyclophosphamide 200 mg/m2 was administered, with this repeated every two weeks. Intravenous administration to patients comprised nivolumab at 240 mg every two weeks and ipilimumab at 1 mg/kg every six weeks.

The time point is: before trial treatment. cDNA synthesis used a TRAV/TRBV-specific primer set for both chains. TCR amplification ran 15 to 25 PCR cycles using constant-region and V-primer adapter primers. TCRdb re-analysed the reads in MiXCR, keeping a single row per CDR3 protein. Counted here are tens of thousands of distinct CDR3 sequences, 9.4% occurring once; the ten biggest clones make up around 0.96%. Looked up from germline, CDR1 is MDHEN and CDR2 is SYDVKM. This CDR3 contains 15 residues. V lost 1 base to trimming and J lost 7 bases; unmatched junction nucleotides: 7. A word on this clonotype: Given a far larger clone just one base away, this is likely a sequencing read error.

The chain recombines TRBV28 with TRBJ2-7; TRBD2 matches 10 bases. This receptor was taken from a male donor with prostate cancer. Sequencing used PBMCs, obtained before treatment. The CDR3 loop is CASSLFLAGANEQYF. DNA of the CDR3: TGTGCCAGCAGTTTATTCCTAGCGGGAGCCAATGAGCAGTACTTC. The full variable domain, its missing parts supplied by reference TRBV28 and TRBJ2-7, is DVKVTQSSRYLVKRTGEKVFLECVQDMDHENMFWYRQDPGLGLRLIYFSYDVKMKEKGDIPEGYSVSREKKERFSLILESASTNQTSMYLCASSLFLAGANEQYFGPGTRLTVT.